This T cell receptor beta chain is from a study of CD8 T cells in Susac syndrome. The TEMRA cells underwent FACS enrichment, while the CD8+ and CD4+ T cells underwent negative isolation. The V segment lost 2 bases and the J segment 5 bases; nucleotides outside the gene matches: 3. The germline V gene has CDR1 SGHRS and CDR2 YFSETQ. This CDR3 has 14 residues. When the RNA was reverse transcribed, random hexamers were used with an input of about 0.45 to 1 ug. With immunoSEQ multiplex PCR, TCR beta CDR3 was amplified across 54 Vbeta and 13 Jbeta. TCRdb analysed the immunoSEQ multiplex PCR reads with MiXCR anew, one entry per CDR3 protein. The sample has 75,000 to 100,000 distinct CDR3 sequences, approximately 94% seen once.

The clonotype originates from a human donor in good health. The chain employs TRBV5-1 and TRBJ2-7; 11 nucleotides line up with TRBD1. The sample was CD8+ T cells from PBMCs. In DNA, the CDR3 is TGCGCCAGCAGCTTTTGGGGACAGGGGGACGAGCAGTACTTC. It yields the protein CASSFWGQGDEQYF.